The clone carrying this T cell receptor beta chain was picked up a small number of times. Its antigen is still unknown. The sample originates from a study of T-cell reconstitution after alpha-beta-depleted transplantation in children. General study points: There were some patients whose high TCRbeta diversity at day 60 came from surviving recipient T cells and thymic progenitors. Reports say that about two months after transplant, the alpha-beta T cells came out of several hundred graft clones that had expanded. A year post-transplant, T-cell counts and diversity derived mostly from newly produced T cells.

The CDR3 sequence is 13 residues long. Germline loops: CDR1 MNHEY, CDR2 SMNVEV (reference sequence). V lost 5 bases to trimming and J lost 11 bases; unmatched junction nucleotides: 8. Molecular barcoding with unique molecular identifiers was used for the TCRbeta library. A single record per CDR3 protein comes from TCRdb applying MiXCR to the PCR reads. The sample consists of 900,000 or so distinct CDR3 sequences, about 15% of them appearing once. The chain combines TRBV27 with TRBJ2-3; 9 bases line up with TRBD1. The material was PBMCs, mostly from graft donor cells, obtained 360 days after TCRalphabeta/CD19-depleted stem cell transplant. The receptor was isolated from a male patient younger than 18 who had a stem cell transplant for acute lymphoblastic leukemia, so the T cells may come from the graft donor. The CDR3 here is CASSRTGAVLQYF. CDR3 in DNA: TGTGCCAGCAGTCGGACAGGGGCTGTATTGCAGTATTTT.